The T cell receptor (beta chain) described here comes from a study of somatic mutations in cytotoxic T cells in rheumatoid arthritis. Study as a whole: Before any treatment began, around 30 ml EDTA peripheral blood was collected from patients right after diagnosis. The researchers flow-sorted some T-cell populations stained with V beta antibodies and got nearly 100% purity, and these included V beta1+ cells sequenced for TCRB. Overall study findings and caveats: Significant differences in CD8+ T-cell clonality were not found between rheumatoid arthritis patients and healthy controls (age-matched).

Sequenced by immunoSEQ multiplex PCR; TCRdb stores in-frame clones only, minus some. The table records 5,000 to 6,500 clones, around four fifths of them present only once. In the case of this clone: The antigen is undetermined.

The sample comprised CD8+ T cells sorted from blood. The receptor's source is a woman aged 45-65 years with rheumatoid arthritis.

CDR3 in amino acids: CASSLFDRGETEAFF. CDR3 in DNA: TGTGCCAGCAGCTTATTTGACAGGGGGGAGACTGAAGCTTTCTTT. The rearrangement uses TRBV7-9 and TRBJ1-1, with 9 nucleotides matching TRBD1. Trimming at V came to 2 bases and at J to 5 bases, leaving 6 bases not matched to a gene. The length of the CDR3 is 15 residues. From germline, CDR1 is SEHNR and CDR2 FQNEAQ (reference sequence).